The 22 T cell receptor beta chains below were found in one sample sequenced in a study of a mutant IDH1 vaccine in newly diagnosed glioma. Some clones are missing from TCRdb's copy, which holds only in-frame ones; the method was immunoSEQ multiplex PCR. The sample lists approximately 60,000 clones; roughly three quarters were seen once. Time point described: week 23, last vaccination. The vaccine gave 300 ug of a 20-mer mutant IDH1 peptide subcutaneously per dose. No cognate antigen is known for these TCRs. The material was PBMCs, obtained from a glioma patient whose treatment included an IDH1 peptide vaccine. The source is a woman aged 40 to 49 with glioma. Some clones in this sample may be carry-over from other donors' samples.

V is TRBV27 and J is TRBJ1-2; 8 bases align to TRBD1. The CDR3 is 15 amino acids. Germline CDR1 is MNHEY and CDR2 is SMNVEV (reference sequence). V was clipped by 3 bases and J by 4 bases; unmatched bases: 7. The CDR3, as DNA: TGTGCCAGCAGTTTGTACAGGACAGGGATCTATGGCTACACCTTC. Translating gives CASSLYRTGIYGYTF.

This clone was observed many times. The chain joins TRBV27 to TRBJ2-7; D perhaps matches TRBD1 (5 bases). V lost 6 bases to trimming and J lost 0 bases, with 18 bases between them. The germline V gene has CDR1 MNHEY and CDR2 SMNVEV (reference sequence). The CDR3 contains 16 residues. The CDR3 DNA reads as TGTGCCAGCAGGTCGGGCTTTGGACAAACCTCCTACGAGCAGTACTTC. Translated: CASRSGFGQTSYEQYF.

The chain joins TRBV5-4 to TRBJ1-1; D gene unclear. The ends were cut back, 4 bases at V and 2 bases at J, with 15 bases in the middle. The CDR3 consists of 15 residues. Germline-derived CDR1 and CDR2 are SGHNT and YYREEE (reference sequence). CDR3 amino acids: CASSRKSGSNTEAFF. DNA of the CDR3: TGTGCCAGCAGCCGGAAGTCTGGATCCAACACTGAAGCTTTCTTT.

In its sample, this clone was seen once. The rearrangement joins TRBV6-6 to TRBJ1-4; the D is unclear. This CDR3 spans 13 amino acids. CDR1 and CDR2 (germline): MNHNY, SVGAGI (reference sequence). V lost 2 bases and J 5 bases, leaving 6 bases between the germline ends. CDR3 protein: CASSYVQNEKLFF. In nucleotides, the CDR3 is TGTGCCAGCAGTTACGTTCAGAATGAAAAACTGTTTTTT.

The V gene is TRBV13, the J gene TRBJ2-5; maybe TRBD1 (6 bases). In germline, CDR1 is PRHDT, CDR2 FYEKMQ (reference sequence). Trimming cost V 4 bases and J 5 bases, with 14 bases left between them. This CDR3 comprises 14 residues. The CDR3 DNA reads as TGTGCCAGCAGCTCTTTTGGGGGCGCCGAGACCCAGTACTTC. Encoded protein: CASSSFGGAETQYF.

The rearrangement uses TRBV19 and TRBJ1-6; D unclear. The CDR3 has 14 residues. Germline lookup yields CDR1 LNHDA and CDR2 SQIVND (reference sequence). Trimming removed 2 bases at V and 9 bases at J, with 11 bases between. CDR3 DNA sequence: TGTGCCAGTAGTATAACCCCAGGCGGTTCACCCCTCCACTTT. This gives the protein CASSITPGGSPLHF.

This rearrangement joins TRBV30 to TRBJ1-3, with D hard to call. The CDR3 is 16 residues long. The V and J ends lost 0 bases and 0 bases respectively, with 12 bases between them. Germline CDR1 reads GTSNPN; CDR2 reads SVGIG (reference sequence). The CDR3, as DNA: TGTGCCTGGAGTGTACTTGCCGGCTTCTCTGGAAACACCATATATTTT. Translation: CAWSVLAGFSGNTIYF. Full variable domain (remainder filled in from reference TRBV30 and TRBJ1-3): SQTIHQWPATLVQPVGSPLSLECTVEGTSNPNLYWYRQAAGRGLQLLFYSVGIGQISSEVPQNLSASRPQDRQFILSSKKLLLSDSGFYLCAWSVLAGFSGNTIYFGEGSWLTVV.

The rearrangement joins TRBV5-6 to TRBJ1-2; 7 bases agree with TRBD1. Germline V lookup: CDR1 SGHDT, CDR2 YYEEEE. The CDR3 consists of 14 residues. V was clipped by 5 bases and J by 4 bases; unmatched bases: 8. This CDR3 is CASRPMGQSYGYTF. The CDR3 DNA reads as TGTGCCAGCAGGCCGATGGGACAGAGCTATGGCTACACCTTC.

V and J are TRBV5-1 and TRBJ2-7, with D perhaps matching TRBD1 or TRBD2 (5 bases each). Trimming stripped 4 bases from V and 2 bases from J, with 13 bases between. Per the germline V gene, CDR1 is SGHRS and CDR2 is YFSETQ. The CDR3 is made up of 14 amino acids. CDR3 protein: CASSSQGVPYEQYF. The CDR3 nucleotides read TGCGCCAGCAGCAGCCAGGGAGTACCCTACGAGCAGTACTTC.

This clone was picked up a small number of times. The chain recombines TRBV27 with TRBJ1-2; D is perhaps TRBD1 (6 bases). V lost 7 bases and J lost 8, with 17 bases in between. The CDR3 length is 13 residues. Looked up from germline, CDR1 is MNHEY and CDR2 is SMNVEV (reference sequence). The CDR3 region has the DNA TGTGCCAGCACCTCGTCCGACAGGTTCGGCTACACCTTC. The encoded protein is CASTSSDRFGYTF.

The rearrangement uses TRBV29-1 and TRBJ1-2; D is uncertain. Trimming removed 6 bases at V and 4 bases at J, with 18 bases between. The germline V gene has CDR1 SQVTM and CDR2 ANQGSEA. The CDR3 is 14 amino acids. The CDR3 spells CSVLTLGVGYGYTF. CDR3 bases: TGCAGCGTCTTAACCCTGGGAGTGGGCTATGGCTACACCTTC.

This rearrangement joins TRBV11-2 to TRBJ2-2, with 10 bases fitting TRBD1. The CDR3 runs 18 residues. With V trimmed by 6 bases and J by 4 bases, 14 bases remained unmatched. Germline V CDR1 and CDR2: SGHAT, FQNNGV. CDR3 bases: TGTGCCAGCAGTGCCTACCTACCGGGACAGGGGTTCACCGGGGAGCTGTTTTTT. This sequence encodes CASSAYLPGQGFTGELFF. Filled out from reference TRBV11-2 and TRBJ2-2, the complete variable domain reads EAGVAQSPRYKIIEKRQSVAFWCNPISGHATLYWYQQILGQGPKLLIQFQNNGVVDDSQLPKDRFSAERLKGVDSTLKIQPAKLEDSAVYLCASSAYLPGQGFTGELFFGEGSRLTVL.

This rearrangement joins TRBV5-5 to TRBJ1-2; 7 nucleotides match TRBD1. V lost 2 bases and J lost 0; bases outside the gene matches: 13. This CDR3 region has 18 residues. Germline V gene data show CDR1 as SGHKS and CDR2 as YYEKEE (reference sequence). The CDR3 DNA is TGTGCCAGCAGCTTACACTCGCCGACAGGGCAGGCTAACTATGGCTACACCTTC. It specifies CASSLHSPTGQANYGYTF.

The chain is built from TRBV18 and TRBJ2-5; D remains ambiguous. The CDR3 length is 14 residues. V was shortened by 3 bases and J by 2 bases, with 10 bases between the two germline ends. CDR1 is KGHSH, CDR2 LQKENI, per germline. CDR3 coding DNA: TGTGCCAGCTCACCGTTCGGGCCGCAAGAGACCCAGTACTTC. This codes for CASSPFGPQETQYF.

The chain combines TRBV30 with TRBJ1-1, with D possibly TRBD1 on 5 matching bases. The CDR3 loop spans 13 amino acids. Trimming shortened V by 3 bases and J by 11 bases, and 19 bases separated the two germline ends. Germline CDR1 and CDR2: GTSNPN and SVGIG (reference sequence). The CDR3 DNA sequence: TGTGCCTGGAGGGAGGGATGGGACGGAGAGGCTTTCTTT. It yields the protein CAWREGWDGEAFF.

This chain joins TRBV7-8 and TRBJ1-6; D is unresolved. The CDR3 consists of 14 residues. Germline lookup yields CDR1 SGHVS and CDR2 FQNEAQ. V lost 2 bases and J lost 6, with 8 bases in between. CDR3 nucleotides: TGTGCCAGCAGCTTAAAACAGTCTAATTCACCCCTCCACTTT. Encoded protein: CASSLKQSNSPLHF.

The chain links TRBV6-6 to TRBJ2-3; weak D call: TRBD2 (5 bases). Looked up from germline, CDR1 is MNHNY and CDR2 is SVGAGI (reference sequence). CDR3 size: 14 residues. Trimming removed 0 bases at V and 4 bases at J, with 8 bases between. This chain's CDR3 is CASSYSLEADTQYF. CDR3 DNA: TGTGCCAGCAGTTACTCTCTGGAGGCAGATACGCAGTATTTT.

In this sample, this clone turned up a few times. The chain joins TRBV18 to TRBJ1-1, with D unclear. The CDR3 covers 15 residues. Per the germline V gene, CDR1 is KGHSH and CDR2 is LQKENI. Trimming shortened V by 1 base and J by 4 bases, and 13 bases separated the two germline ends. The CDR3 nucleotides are TGTGCCAGCTCACCACGTAAGGGTAGTAGCACTGAAGCTTTCTTT. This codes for CASSPRKGSSTEAFF.

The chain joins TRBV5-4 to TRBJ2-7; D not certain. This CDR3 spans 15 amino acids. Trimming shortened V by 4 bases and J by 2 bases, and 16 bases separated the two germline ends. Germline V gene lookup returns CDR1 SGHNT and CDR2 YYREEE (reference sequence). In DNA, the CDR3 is TGTGCCAGCAGCCCTAAGTCGGGCGCTCCCTACGAGCAGTACTTC. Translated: CASSPKSGAPYEQYF.

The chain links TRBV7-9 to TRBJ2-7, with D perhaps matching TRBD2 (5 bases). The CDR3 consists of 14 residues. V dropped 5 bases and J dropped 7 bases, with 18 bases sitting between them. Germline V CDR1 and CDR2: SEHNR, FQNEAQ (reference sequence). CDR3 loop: CASSLDGGLGEQYF. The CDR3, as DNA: TGTGCCAGCAGCCTCGACGGAGGTCTGGGAGAGCAGTACTTC.

The CDR3: CASSQDTYAGGDTEAFF. CDR3 sequence (DNA): TGCGCCAGCAGCCAAGACACATACGCAGGGGGGGACACTGAAGCTTTCTTT. V is TRBV4-3 and J is TRBJ1-1, with TRBD1 identical over 7 bases. Germline-derived CDR1 and CDR2 are LGHNA and YSLEER. After removal of 0 bases from V and 3 bases from J, the junction contained 10 bases not matched to a gene. This CDR3 comprises 17 residues.

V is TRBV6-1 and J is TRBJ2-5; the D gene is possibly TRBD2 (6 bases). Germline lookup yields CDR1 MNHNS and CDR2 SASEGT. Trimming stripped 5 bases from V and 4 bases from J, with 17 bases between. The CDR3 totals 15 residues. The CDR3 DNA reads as TGTGCCAGCAGTAATGTTCCCTGGGAGGCAGAGACCCAGTACTTC. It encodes CASSNVPWEAETQYF.